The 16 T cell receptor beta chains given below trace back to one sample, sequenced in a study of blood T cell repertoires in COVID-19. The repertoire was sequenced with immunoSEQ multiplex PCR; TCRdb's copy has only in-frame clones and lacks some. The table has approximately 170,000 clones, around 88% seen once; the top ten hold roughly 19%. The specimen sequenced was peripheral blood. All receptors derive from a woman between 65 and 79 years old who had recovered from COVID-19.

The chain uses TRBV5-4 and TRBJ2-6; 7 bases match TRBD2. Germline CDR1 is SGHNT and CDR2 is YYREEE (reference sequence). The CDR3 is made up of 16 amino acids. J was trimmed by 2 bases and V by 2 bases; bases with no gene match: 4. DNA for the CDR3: TGTGCCAGCAGCTTTCAGGCGGGAGCTGGGGCCAACGTCCTGACTTTC. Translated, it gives CASSFQAGAGANVLTF.

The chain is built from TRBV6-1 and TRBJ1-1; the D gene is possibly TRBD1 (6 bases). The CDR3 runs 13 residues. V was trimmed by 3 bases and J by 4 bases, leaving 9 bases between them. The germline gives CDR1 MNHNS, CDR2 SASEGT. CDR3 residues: CASSEQGSTEAFF. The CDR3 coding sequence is TGTGCCAGCAGTGAGCAGGGGTCCACTGAAGCTTTCTTT.

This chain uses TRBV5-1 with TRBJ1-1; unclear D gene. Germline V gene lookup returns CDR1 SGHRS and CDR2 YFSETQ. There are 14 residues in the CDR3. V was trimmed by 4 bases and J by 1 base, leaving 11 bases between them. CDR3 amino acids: CASSPLSGNTEAFF. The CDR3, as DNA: TGCGCCAGCAGCCCCCTCAGTGGGAACACTGAAGCTTTCTTT.

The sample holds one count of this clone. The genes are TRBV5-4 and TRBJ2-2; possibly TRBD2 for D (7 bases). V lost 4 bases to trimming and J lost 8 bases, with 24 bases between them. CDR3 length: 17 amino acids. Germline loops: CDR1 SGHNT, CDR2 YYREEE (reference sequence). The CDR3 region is CASSPPRGAGPRGELFF. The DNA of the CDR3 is TGTGCCAGCAGCCCTCCCCGGGGGGCCGGGCCCAGGGGGGAGCTGTTTTTT.

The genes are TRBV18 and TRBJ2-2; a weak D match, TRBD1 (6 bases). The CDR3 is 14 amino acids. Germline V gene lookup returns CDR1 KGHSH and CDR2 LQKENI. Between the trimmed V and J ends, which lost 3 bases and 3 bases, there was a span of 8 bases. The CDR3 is CASSPDRDTGELFF. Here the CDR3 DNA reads TGTGCCAGCTCACCGGACAGAGACACCGGGGAGCTGTTTTTT.

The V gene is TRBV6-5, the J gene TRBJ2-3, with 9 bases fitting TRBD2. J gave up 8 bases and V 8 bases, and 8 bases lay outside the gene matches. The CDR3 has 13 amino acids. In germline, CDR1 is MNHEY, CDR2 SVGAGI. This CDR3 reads CASGAGGGVTQYF. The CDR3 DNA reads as TGTGCCAGCGGAGCGGGGGGAGGAGTTACGCAGTATTTT.

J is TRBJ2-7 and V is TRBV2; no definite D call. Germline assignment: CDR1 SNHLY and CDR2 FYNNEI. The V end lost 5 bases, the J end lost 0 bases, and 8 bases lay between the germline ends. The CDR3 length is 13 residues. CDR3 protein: CASSFDISYEQYF. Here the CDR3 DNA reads TGTGCCAGCAGTTTCGACATCTCCTACGAGCAGTACTTC.

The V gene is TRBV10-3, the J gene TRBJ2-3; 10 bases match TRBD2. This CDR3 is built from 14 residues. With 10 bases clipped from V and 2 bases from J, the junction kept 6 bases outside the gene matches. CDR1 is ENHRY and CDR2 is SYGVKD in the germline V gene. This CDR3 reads CATRTSGPTDTQYF. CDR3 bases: TGTGCCACCCGGACTAGCGGTCCCACAGATACGCAGTATTTT.

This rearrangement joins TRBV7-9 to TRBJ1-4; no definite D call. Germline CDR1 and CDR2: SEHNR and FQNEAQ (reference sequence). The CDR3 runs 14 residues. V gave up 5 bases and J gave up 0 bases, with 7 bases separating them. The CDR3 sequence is CASSRRSTNEKLFF. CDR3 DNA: TGTGCCAGCAGCCGCCGGTCAACTAATGAAAAACTGTTTTTT.

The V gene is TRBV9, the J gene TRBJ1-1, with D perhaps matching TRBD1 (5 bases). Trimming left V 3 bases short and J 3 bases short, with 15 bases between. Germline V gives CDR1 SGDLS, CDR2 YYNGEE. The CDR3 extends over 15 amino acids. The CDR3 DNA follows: TGTGCCAGCAGCGCGACACTCGGGGGGGACACTGAAGCTTTCTTT. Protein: CASSATLGGDTEAFF. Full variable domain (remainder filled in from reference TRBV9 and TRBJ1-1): DSGVTQTPKHLITATGQRVTLRCSPRSGDLSVYWYQQSLDQGLQFLIQYYNGEERAKGNILERFSAQQFPDLHSELNLSSLELGDSALYFCASSATLGGDTEAFFGQGTRLTVV.

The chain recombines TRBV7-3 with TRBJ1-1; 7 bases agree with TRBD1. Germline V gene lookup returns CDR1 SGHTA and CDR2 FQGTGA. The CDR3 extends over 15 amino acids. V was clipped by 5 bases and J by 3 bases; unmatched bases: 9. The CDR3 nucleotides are TGTGCCAGCAGCCGGACAGGTTGGAGTGACACTGAAGCTTTCTTT. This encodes CASSRTGWSDTEAFF.

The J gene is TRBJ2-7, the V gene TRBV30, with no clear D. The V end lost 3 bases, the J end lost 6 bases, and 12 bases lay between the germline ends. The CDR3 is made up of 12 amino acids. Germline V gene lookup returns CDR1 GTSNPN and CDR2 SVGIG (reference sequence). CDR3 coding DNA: TGTGCCTGGAGGGGCTTAGTACGCGAGCAGTACTTC. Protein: CAWRGLVREQYF.

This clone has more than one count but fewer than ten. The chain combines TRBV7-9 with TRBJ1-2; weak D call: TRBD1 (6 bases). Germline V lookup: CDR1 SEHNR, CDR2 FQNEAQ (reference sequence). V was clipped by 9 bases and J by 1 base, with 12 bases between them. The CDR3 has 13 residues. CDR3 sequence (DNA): TGTGCCAGTGGGGACACACTTAACTATGGCTACACCTTC. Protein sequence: CASGDTLNYGYTF.

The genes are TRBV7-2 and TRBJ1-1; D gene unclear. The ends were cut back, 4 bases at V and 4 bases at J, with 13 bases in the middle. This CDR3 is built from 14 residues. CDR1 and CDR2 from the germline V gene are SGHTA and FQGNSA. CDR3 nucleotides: TGTGCCAGCAGCTCCAGCGGTTTTTTCACTGAAGCTTTCTTT. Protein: CASSSSGFFTEAFF.

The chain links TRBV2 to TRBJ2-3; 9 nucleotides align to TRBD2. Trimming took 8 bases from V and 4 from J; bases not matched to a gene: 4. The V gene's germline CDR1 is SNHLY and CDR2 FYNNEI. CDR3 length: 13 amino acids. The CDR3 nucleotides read TGTGCCAGCGGGCGGGAGGGCGCAGATACGCAGTATTTT. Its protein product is CASGREGADTQYF.

CDR3 sequence reads: CASSPTVSGEKLFF. The CDR3 DNA sequence: TGTGCCAGCAGCCCGACAGTATCAGGAGAAAAACTGTTTTTT. V is TRBV7-7 and J is TRBJ1-4, with D possibly being TRBD1 (5 bases). Germline assignment: CDR1 SSHAT and CDR2 FNYEAQ (reference sequence). The V and J ends lost 5 bases and 8 bases respectively, with 15 bases between them. The CDR3 extends over 14 amino acids.